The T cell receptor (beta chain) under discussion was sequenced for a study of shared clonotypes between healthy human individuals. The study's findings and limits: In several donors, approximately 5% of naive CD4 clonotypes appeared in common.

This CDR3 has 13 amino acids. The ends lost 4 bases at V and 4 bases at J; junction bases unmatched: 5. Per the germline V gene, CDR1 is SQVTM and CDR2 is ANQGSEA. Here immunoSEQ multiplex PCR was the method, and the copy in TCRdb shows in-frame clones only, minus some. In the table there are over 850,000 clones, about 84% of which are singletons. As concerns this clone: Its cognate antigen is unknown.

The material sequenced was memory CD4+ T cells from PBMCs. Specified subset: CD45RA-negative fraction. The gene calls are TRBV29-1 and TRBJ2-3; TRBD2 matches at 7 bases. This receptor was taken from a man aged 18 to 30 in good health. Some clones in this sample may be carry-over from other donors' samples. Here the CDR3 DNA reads TGCAGCGTTGGCGGGAGTAGCCCAGATACGCAGTATTTT. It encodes CSVGGSSPDTQYF.